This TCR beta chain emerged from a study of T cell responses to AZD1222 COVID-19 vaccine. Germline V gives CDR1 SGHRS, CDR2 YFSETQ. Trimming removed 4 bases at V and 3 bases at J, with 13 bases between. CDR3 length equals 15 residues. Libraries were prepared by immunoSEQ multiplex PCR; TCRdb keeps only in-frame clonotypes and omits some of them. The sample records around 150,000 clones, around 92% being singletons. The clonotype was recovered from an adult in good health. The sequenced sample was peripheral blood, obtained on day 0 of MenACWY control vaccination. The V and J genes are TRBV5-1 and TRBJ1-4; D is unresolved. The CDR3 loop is CASSPLWRANEKLFF. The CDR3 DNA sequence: TGCGCCAGCAGCCCACTCTGGCGGGCTAATGAAAAACTGTTTTTT.